The 5 T cell receptor beta chains given below trace back to one sample, sequenced in a study of cytomegalovirus exposure and HLA in healthy donors. With 60 Vbeta and 13 Jbeta primers, the PCR was carried out. TCRdb's copy holds only in-frame clones and misses some; the assay was immunoSEQ multiplex PCR. The sample includes approximately 130,000 clones, under 85% of them seen just once. Sequencing used PBMCs. These receptors were taken from a man aged 25 to 45 in good health and CMV-seronegative.

The rearrangement links TRBV4-1 to TRBJ2-2; TRBD2 is a possible D gene (6 bases). The CDR3 extends over 15 amino acids. Per the germline V gene, CDR1 is MGHRA and CDR2 is YSYEKL. The germline V and J ends were trimmed by 6 bases and 6 bases, with 17 bases remaining between them. The CDR3 DNA sequence: TGCGCCAGCAGAGGAGGGTTCGAGGTGGCCGGGGAGCTGTTTTTT. This translates into CASRGGFEVAGELFF.

This chain joins TRBV4-2 and TRBJ2-7; 13 nucleotides align to TRBD2. This CDR3 has 17 amino acids. J lost 7 bases, V lost 4 bases, and 13 bases had no gene match. In germline, CDR1 is LGHNA, CDR2 YNFKEQ. CDR3 bases: TGTGCCAGCAGCCTATCCGGACTAGCGGGAGAGGTGGGTGAGCAGTACTTC. Amino acid sequence: CASSLSGLAGEVGEQYF.

J is TRBJ1-1 and V is TRBV14; tentative D call: TRBD1 (6 bases). Trimming left V 0 bases short and J 10 bases short, with 24 bases between. Germline V gene data show CDR1 as SGHDN and CDR2 as FVKESK. The CDR3 consists of 17 residues. CDR3 in amino acids: CASSQEAQRGTGSGAFF. The CDR3 DNA reads TGTGCCAGCAGCCAAGAAGCCCAGCGTGGAACAGGGTCGGGAGCTTTCTTT.

This chain uses TRBV5-4 with TRBJ2-7; 8 bases line up with TRBD2. The germline CDR1 and CDR2 sequences are SGHNT and YYREEE (reference sequence). The trim removed 0 bases at V and 3 bases at J, leaving 8 bases unmatched. This CDR3 has 16 amino acids. The CDR3 nucleotides read TGTGCCAGCAGCTTGGGGGCGGGAGGTACGAGCTACGAGCAGTACTTC. It specifies CASSLGAGGTSYEQYF.

The V gene is TRBV7-2, the J gene TRBJ1-2, with D possibly being TRBD1 (6 bases). The CDR3 loop spans 16 amino acids. Trimming pared 1 base from V and 4 bases from J, leaving 16 bases between. The germline gives CDR1 SGHTA, CDR2 FQGNSA. The CDR3 region is CASSLGPGGDIYGYTF. DNA for the CDR3: TGTGCCAGCAGCTTAGGTCCGGGGGGCGATATCTATGGCTACACCTTC. The entire variable domain, with the rest obtained from reference TRBV7-2 and TRBJ1-2, is as follows: GAGVSQSPSNKVTEKGKDVELRCDPISGHTALYWYRQSLGQGLEFLIYFQGNSAPDKSGLPSDRFSAERTGGSVSTLTIQRTQQEDSAVYLCASSLGPGGDIYGYTFGSGTRLTVV.